Listed here are 28 T cell receptor beta chains from one sample, sequenced in a study of T cells in Graves' hyperthyroidism and ophthalmopathy. Regions amplified from RNA transcripts were the TCR beta CDR3 regions. Using the HTBI primer set, a first-round RT-PCR was run on the TCR CDR3. Each CDR3 protein is one row after TCRdb ran MiXCR on the multiplex PCR reads. The table includes 650,000 to 850,000 distinct CDR3 sequences, 18% detected once. Material: blood. These receptors all stem from a woman in her fifties or sixties with Graves' hyperthyroidism that later progressed to Graves' ophthalmopathy.

The DNA of the CDR3 is TGTGCCAGCACCGTTCGGAGGCAGTACTTC. Protein: CASTVRRQYF. The rearrangement links TRBV12-3 or TRBV12-4 to TRBJ2-7; D not certain. The V end lost 7 bases, the J end lost 9 bases, and 10 bases lay between the germline ends. This CDR3 region has 10 residues.

V usage is TRBV9 and J usage is TRBJ2-3, with D unclear. Germline V gives CDR1 SGDLS, CDR2 YYNGEE. V dropped 0 bases and J dropped 1 base, with 9 bases sitting between them. CDR3 size: 15 residues. The CDR3 loop reads CASSVVSSRTDTQYF. CDR3 coding DNA: TGTGCCAGCAGCGTAGTCAGTTCTCGCACAGATACGCAGTATTTT.

This clonotype was seen a few times. This chain links TRBV5-1 with TRBJ1-1; D unresolved. Germline V gene lookup returns CDR1 SGHRS and CDR2 YFSETQ. The CDR3 contains 13 residues. Trimming pared 7 bases from V and 5 bases from J, leaving 15 bases between. The CDR3 nucleotides read TGCGCCAGCGCTTCAGAGATGGATACTGAAGCTTTCTTT. Protein: CASASEMDTEAFF.

In its sample, this clonotype was seen a few times. The chain is built from TRBV2 and TRBJ1-1, with D possibly matching TRBD1 (5 bases). The germline CDR1 and CDR2 sequences are SNHLY and FYNNEI. Deletions cut 10 bases from V and 3 bases from J, with 21 bases between. The CDR3 has 15 residues. This CDR3 is CAIGYMDNRDTEAFF. The CDR3 coding sequence is TGTGCCATCGGGTACATGGACAATCGGGACACTGAAGCTTTCTTT. Together with reference TRBV2 and TRBJ1-1, the CDR3 gives the full variable domain: EPEVTQTPSHQVTQMGQEVILRCVPISNHLYFYWYRQILGQKVEFLVSFYNNEISEKSEIFDDQFSVERPDGSNFTLKIRSTKLEDSAMYFCAIGYMDNRDTEAFFGQGTRLTVV.

The J gene is TRBJ1-2, the V gene TRBV6-1, with no clear D. This CDR3 contains 13 residues. V was trimmed by 9 bases and J by 0 bases, leaving 11 bases between them. Germline CDR1 is MNHNS and CDR2 is SASEGT. CDR3: CASRELPNYGYTF. For the CDR3, the DNA is TGTGCCAGTAGAGAGCTGCCTAACTATGGCTACACCTTC.

This clonotype was counted only a few times. The gene calls are TRBV4-2 and TRBJ1-1, with 8 bases aligning to TRBD1. There are 15 residues in the CDR3. Germline V lookup: CDR1 LGHNA, CDR2 YNFKEQ. Unmatched junction bases numbered 1, after V lost 0 bases and J lost 1 base. The CDR3 sequence: CASSQEGTGNTEAFF. The CDR3 nucleotides read TGTGCCAGCAGCCAAGAGGGGACAGGGAACACTGAAGCTTTCTTT.

The J gene is TRBJ2-1, the V gene TRBV6-1; D may be TRBD1 (6 bases). The CDR3 sequence is 13 residues long. Deletions cut 6 bases from V and 8 bases from J, with 14 bases between. Per the germline V gene, CDR1 is MNHNS and CDR2 is SASEGT. CDR3 residues: CASRPQGIYEQFF. The CDR3 DNA reads TGTGCCAGCAGGCCTCAGGGGATCTATGAGCAGTTCTTC.

This clonotype showed up just a few times. CDR3 sequence reads: CASRSDYSGANVLTF. CDR3 DNA: TGTGCCAGCAGGTCAGATTACTCTGGGGCCAACGTCCTGACTTTC. The chain couples TRBV6-1 to TRBJ2-6; D call uncertain. Germline loops: CDR1 MNHNS, CDR2 SASEGT. The CDR3 totals 15 residues. V was pared by 6 bases and J by 0 bases, with 9 bases between.

The table lists this clonotype with many counts. The chain has TRBV12-3 or TRBV12-4 and TRBJ2-3; D gene uncertain. This CDR3 contains 17 residues. Trimming took off 7 bases at V and 1 base at J, with 21 bases between the two ends. The CDR3: CASTNPGNGRGTDTQYF. For the CDR3, the DNA is TGTGCCAGCACCAACCCTGGGAACGGACGGGGCACAGATACGCAGTATTTT.

This clonotype was found many times. The genes are TRBV11-2 and TRBJ1-1; no clear D gene. Trimming left V 5 bases short and J 2 bases short, with 12 bases between. Per the germline V gene, CDR1 is SGHAT and CDR2 is FQNNGV. The CDR3 is 14 amino acids. CDR3 sequence reads: CASSRTDFNTEAFF. CDR3 nucleotides: TGTGCCAGCAGCCGCACAGATTTTAACACTGAAGCTTTCTTT. Combining the CDR3 with reference TRBV11-2 and TRBJ1-1 gives the whole variable domain EAGVAQSPRYKIIEKRQSVAFWCNPISGHATLYWYQQILGQGPKLLIQFQNNGVVDDSQLPKDRFSAERLKGVDSTLKIQPAKLEDSAVYLCASSRTDFNTEAFFGQGTRLTVV.

This clonotype occurred a few times. The J gene is TRBJ2-5, the V gene TRBV5-1; 8 nucleotides line up with TRBD2. V lost 5 bases and J lost 0; bases outside the gene matches: 6. CDR1 SGHRS and CDR2 YFSETQ come from the germline V gene. The CDR3 totals 15 residues. The CDR3 coding sequence is TGCGCCAGCAGTTCTAGCGGGCGGTACCAAGAGACCCAGTACTTC. It translates to CASSSSGRYQETQYF.

At least ten counts were recorded for this clonotype. This chain connects TRBV6-1 to TRBJ1-6, with 8 bases matching TRBD1. The CDR3 is made up of 16 amino acids. V dropped 5 bases and J dropped 7; count of bases not matched to a gene: 10. Germline V CDR1 and CDR2: MNHNS, SASEGT. The DNA of the CDR3 is TGTGCCAGCAGTTCCTCGGGACAGGCGCTCAATTCACCCCTCCACTTT. Translation gives CASSSSGQALNSPLHF.

The rearrangement links TRBV30 to TRBJ2-1; 12 bases fit TRBD2. The CDR3 consists of 18 residues. V was pared by 0 bases and J by 0 bases, with 6 bases of the junction left unmatched. Germline-derived CDR1 and CDR2 are GTSNPN and SVGIG (reference sequence). CDR3 sequence (DNA): TGTGCCTGGAGTGTACTAGCGGGGGGACCCAGCTCCTACAATGAGCAGTTCTTC. This encodes CAWSVLAGGPSSYNEQFF.

This clonotype was seen at least ten times. The chain links TRBV20-1 to TRBJ2-7; 7 nucleotides agree with TRBD2. V lost 6 bases to trimming and J lost 5 bases; unmatched junction nucleotides: 13. Per germline, CDR1 DFQATT and CDR2 SNEGSKA (reference sequence). CDR3 length equals 14 residues. DNA for the CDR3: TGCAGTGCGCCGCCGGACCGGGGGGTCCACGAGCAGTACTTC. Amino acids: CSAPPDRGVHEQYF.

This clonotype showed up just a few times. The genes are TRBV20-1 and TRBJ2-7; D remains unclear. The CDR3 runs to 12 residues. Germline V gene sequence: CDR1 DFQATT, CDR2 SNEGSKA (reference sequence). V lost 1 base and J 9 bases, leaving 13 bases between the germline ends. CDR3 region: CSARVSGVAQYF. In DNA form, the CDR3 reads TGCAGTGCTAGAGTCAGTGGGGTGGCGCAGTACTTC.

This clonotype was observed a few times. The chain carries TRBV6-1 and TRBJ1-2; TRBD1 might be the D (6 bases). This CDR3 has 13 residues. V dropped 6 bases and J dropped 6 bases, with 14 bases sitting between them. The germline V gene has CDR1 MNHNS and CDR2 SASEGT. CDR3 in DNA: TGTGCCAGCAGGAGGGGGGTAGAAAATGGCTACACCTTC. This gives the protein CASRRGVENGYTF.

This clonotype has just a few counts. The chain combines TRBV27 with TRBJ2-2; a weak D match, TRBD2 (6 bases). Per germline, CDR1 MNHEY and CDR2 SMNVEV (reference sequence). Trimming stripped 2 bases from V and 4 bases from J, with 11 bases between. This CDR3 spans 15 amino acids. CDR3 bases: TGTGCCAGCAGTTTAGGGTGGGGGGTCACCGGGGAGCTGTTTTTT. This encodes CASSLGWGVTGELFF.

In its sample, this clonotype was seen many times. The V gene is TRBV12-3 or TRBV12-4, the J gene TRBJ1-5; 8 bases agree with TRBD1. Trimming at V came to 5 bases and at J to 6 bases, leaving 9 bases not matched to a gene. The CDR3 totals 15 residues. The CDR3 DNA sequence: TGTGCCAGCAGTCCCGGACAGGGAATGGTTCAGCCCCAGCATTTT. Translating it yields CASSPGQGMVQPQHF.

This clonotype turned up a few times. DNA of the CDR3: TGTGCCAGCAGCAGGGGTCCTTATAGCAATCAGCCCCAGCATTTT. This codes for CASSRGPYSNQPQHF. This sequence joins TRBV16 and TRBJ1-5; a possible D gene is TRBD1 (5 bases). CDR1 and CDR2 from the germline V gene are KGHSY and FQNENV. V was pared by 5 bases and J by 0 bases, with 11 bases between. The CDR3 has 15 residues. Full variable domain (outside the CDR3, taken from reference TRBV16 and TRBJ1-5): GEEVAQTPKHLVRGEGQKAKLYCAPIKGHSYVFWYQQVLKNEFKFLISFQNENVFDETGMPKERFSAKCLPNSPCSLEIQATKLEDSAVYFCASSRGPYSNQPQHFGDGTRLSIL.

About this clonotype: Since a much larger clone is just one base distant, this may be a read error. The conserved phenylalanine or tryptophan normally closing the CDR3 is absent here, so this likely arose from a read error. The CDR3 DNA reads TGCGCCAGCAGCTCGTCCTTGCGGGGTTACCTGGAGACCCAGTACCTC. Its translation is CASSSSLRGYLETQYL. The chain carries TRBV5-1 and TRBJ2-5; tentative D call: TRBD2 (6 bases). From germline, CDR1 is SGHRS and CDR2 YFSETQ. CDR3 length: 16 residues. Trimming cost V 3 bases and J 5 bases, with 20 bases left between them.

The J gene is TRBJ2-7, the V gene TRBV27; the D gene is possibly TRBD1 (6 bases). CDR3 length: 13 residues. Germline V gene data show CDR1 as MNHEY and CDR2 as SMNVEV (reference sequence). V lost 5 bases to trimming and J lost 4 bases, with 12 bases between them. CDR3 nucleotides: TGTGCCAGCAGTCCCTGGGACAAGTACGAGCAGTACTTC. As protein: CASSPWDKYEQYF.

The chain recombines TRBV13 with TRBJ2-3, with TRBD1 identical over 9 bases. There are 16 residues in the CDR3. Germline V gives CDR1 PRHDT, CDR2 FYEKMQ (reference sequence). V shed 3 bases, J shed 4 bases, and the junction held 8 bases outside the gene matches. The CDR3 DNA follows: TGTGCCAGCAGCTTGCCCACAGGGGGCAAGGCAGATACGCAGTATTTT. It specifies CASSLPTGGKADTQYF.

V and J are TRBV5-1 and TRBJ2-7; D perhaps matches TRBD1 (6 bases). Germline assignment: CDR1 SGHRS and CDR2 YFSETQ. Trimming removed 0 bases from V and 4 bases from J, with 11 bases in between. This CDR3 is built from 14 residues. CDR3 sequence: CASSLGQDVYEQYF. The CDR3 DNA follows: TGCGCCAGCAGCTTGGGACAGGATGTGTACGAGCAGTACTTC.

This clonotype has just a few counts. The chain carries TRBV30 and TRBJ2-5; TRBD2 agrees at 13 bases. This CDR3 region has 16 residues. J was trimmed by 5 bases and V by 3 bases; bases with no gene match: 9. Germline assignment: CDR1 GTSNPN and CDR2 SVGIG (reference sequence). This CDR3 reads CAWSATSGGAGETQYF. The CDR3 DNA reads TGTGCCTGGAGCGCTACTAGCGGGGGGGCGGGGGAGACCCAGTACTTC.

V and J are TRBV29-1 and TRBJ2-7; D is possibly TRBD1 or TRBD2 (5 bases each). The V end lost 6 bases, the J end lost 5 bases, and 11 bases lay between the germline ends. CDR1 is SQVTM, CDR2 ANQGSEA, per germline. The CDR3 sequence is 11 residues long. The CDR3 bases are TGCAGCGTCGAGGGGTGGCACGAGCAGTACTTC. Translated, it gives CSVEGWHEQYF.

This clonotype was seen more than once but under ten times. The chain's CDR3 is CASNREGYNEQFF. CDR3 coding DNA: TGTGCCAGCAACAGGGAGGGATACAATGAGCAGTTCTTC. The rearrangement uses TRBV2 and TRBJ2-1; D is perhaps TRBD2 (7 bases). V dropped 7 bases and J dropped 4 bases, with 11 bases sitting between them. CDR1 is SNHLY and CDR2 is FYNNEI in the germline V gene. The CDR3 contains 13 residues.

This clonotype has just a few counts. The V and J genes are TRBV5-4 and TRBJ2-3, with D perhaps assigned TRBD1 or TRBD2 (5 bases each). CDR1 SGHNT and CDR2 YYREEE come from the germline V gene (reference sequence). The CDR3 has 15 residues. The V gene lost 0 bases and the J gene lost 4 bases, with 12 bases spanning the gap. CDR3 in DNA: TGTGCCAGCAGCTTGGGCCCCCTGGGGGCAGATACGCAGTATTTT. It yields the protein CASSLGPLGADTQYF. The variable domain in full, with the rest retrieved from reference TRBV5-4 and TRBJ2-3, is ETGVTQSPTHLIKTRGQQVTLRCSSQSGHNTVSWYQQALGQGPQFIFQYYREEENGRGNFPPRFSGLQFPNYSSELNVNALELDDSALYLCASSLGPLGADTQYFGPGTRLTVL.

The chain uses TRBV19 and TRBJ2-5; no firm D call. The germline CDR1 and CDR2 sequences are LNHDA and SQIVND (reference sequence). The V gene lost 0 bases and the J gene lost 5 bases, with 13 bases spanning the gap. CDR3 size: 15 residues. CDR3 loop: CASSIDTLVEETQYF. The CDR3 coding sequence is TGTGCCAGTAGTATAGATACGCTAGTCGAGGAGACCCAGTACTTC. Drawing the rest from reference TRBV19 and TRBJ2-5, the complete variable domain is DGGITQSPKYLFRKEGQNVTLSCEQNLNHDAMYWYRQDPGQGLRLIYYSQIVNDFQKGDIAEGYSVSREKKESFPLTVTSAQKNPTAFYLCASSIDTLVEETQYFGPGTRLLVL.